This T cell receptor (beta chain) was found in a study of cytomegalovirus exposure and HLA in healthy donors. Researchers ran the PCR with 60 Vbeta and 13 Jbeta primers. Method: immunoSEQ multiplex PCR; TCRdb's copy keeps in-frame clones and lacks some. The sample has roughly 120,000 clones; around 86% are singletons. CDR3 size: 14 residues. V lost 4 bases and J lost 7; bases outside the gene matches: 6. Germline V CDR1 and CDR2: ENHRY, SYGVKD. At collection, donors were nominally healthy, but unrecorded immune exposures were probable. The gene calls are TRBV10-3 and TRBJ1-2, with 10 bases fitting TRBD1. Sequencing was carried out using PBMCs. This receptor was taken from a woman aged 25-40 years in good health and CMV-seronegative. This CDR3 reads CAISAGTGEAGYTF. CDR3 sequence (DNA): TGTGCCATCAGTGCCGGGACAGGGGAAGCTGGCTACACCTTC.